These 24 T cell receptor beta chains were sequenced from one sample in a study of cytomegalovirus exposure and HLA in healthy donors. Use of 60 Vbeta and 13 Jbeta primers characterized the PCR. Sequenced by immunoSEQ multiplex PCR; TCRdb stores in-frame clones only, minus some. This sample has hundreds of thousands of clones, with about 80% found just once. Sample: PBMCs. These TCRs come from a man younger than 35 in good health and CMV-seronegative.

The chain is built from TRBV13 and TRBJ2-3; D remains unclear. The CDR3 is 14 residues long. The germline V gene encodes CDR1 PRHDT and CDR2 FYEKMQ (reference sequence). V was cut by 5 bases and J by 0 bases, with 9 bases left in between. The CDR3 nucleotides read TGTGCCAGCAGCCCCGAACTTAGCACAGATACGCAGTATTTT. Its translation is CASSPELSTDTQYF.

This chain links TRBV7-9 with TRBJ1-5; a weak D match, TRBD1 (5 bases). CDR1 SEHNR and CDR2 FQNEAQ come from the germline V gene (reference sequence). Trimming cost V 5 bases and J 0 bases, with 14 bases left between them. CDR3 length equals 16 residues. In nucleotides, the CDR3 is TGTGCCAGCAGCGACGGGGGGGGGTATAGCAATCAGCCCCAGCATTTT. This codes for CASSDGGGYSNQPQHF.

This clone was counted once. V gene TRBV6-5 combines with J gene TRBJ2-3; no reliable D call. CDR1 MNHEY and CDR2 SVGAGI come from the germline V gene. The V end was cut by 3 bases, the J end by 2 bases, with 6 bases between. This CDR3 is built from 13 residues. The DNA for the CDR3 is TGTGCCAGCAGTTATCAGTACACAGATACGCAGTATTTT. Its translation: CASSYQYTDTQYF.

This clone has just one count. This rearrangement joins TRBV28 to TRBJ2-2, with 10 nucleotides matching TRBD1. After removal of 7 bases from V and 6 bases from J, the junction contained 14 bases not matched to a gene. The germline CDR1 and CDR2 sequences are MDHEN and SYDVKM. This CDR3 contains 17 residues. DNA for the CDR3: TGTGCCAGCACCGGGACAGGGGATTTATTAGGGGCCGGGGAGCTGTTTTTT. It yields the protein CASTGTGDLLGAGELFF. Full variable domain (remainder filled in from reference TRBV28 and TRBJ2-2): DVKVTQSSRYLVKRTGEKVFLECVQDMDHENMFWYRQDPGLGLRLIYFSYDVKMKEKGDIPEGYSVSREKKERFSLILESASTNQTSMYLCASTGTGDLLGAGELFFGEGSRLTVL.

V gene TRBV5-1 combines with J gene TRBJ2-7; tentative D call: TRBD2 (7 bases). The CDR3 spans 17 residues. V gave up 0 bases and J gave up 3 bases, with 19 bases separating them. Germline V CDR1 and CDR2: SGHRS, YFSETQ. DNA of the CDR3: TGCGCCAGCAGCTTGGCCGGGGGCGGGAGCATCTACTACGAGCAGTACTTC. Residues: CASSLAGGGSIYYEQYF.

The chain employs TRBV6-5 and TRBJ1-4; weak D call: TRBD1 (6 bases). Germline CDR1 is MNHEY and CDR2 is SVGAGI. Between the trimmed V and J ends, which lost 6 bases and 0 bases, there was a span of 8 bases. The CDR3 spans 14 residues. CDR3 nucleotide sequence: TGTGCCAGCAGGGGGACATCAACTAATGAAAAACTGTTTTTT. Its translation: CASRGTSTNEKLFF.

The V gene is TRBV30, the J gene TRBJ2-7; TRBD2 matches 7 bases. J was trimmed by 3 bases and V by 0 bases; bases with no gene match: 5. Germline values: CDR1 GTSNPN, CDR2 SVGIG (reference sequence). CDR3 size: 14 residues. The CDR3 bases are TGTGCCTGGAGTGTATCGGGGGGAAACTACGAGCAGTACTTC. As protein: CAWSVSGGNYEQYF.

The chain joins TRBV10-2 to TRBJ2-3; TRBD2 matches 13 bases. Losses at the gene ends were 6 bases for V and 2 bases for J; bases not matched to a gene: 8. CDR1 and CDR2 from the germline V gene are WSHSY and SAAADI. This CDR3 is 17 amino acids long. CDR3 region: CASRGLAGQWATDTQYF. Here the CDR3 DNA reads TGCGCCAGCAGGGGACTAGCGGGACAATGGGCCACAGATACGCAGTATTTT.

The chain uses TRBV11-2 and TRBJ2-5; D possibly corresponds to TRBD2 (5 bases). V was cut by 3 bases and J by 3 bases, with 14 bases left in between. The CDR3 has 15 amino acids. CDR1 is SGHAT and CDR2 is FQNNGV in the germline V gene. The CDR3 DNA follows: TGTGCCAGCAGCTTTTGGGGTAGCGAGAAAGAGACCCAGTACTTC. This codes for CASSFWGSEKETQYF.

The CDR3 sequence: CASSRTSGGSYEQYF. The CDR3 DNA reads TGTGCCAGCAGTCGAACCTCAGGGGGCTCCTACGAGCAGTACTTC. The V call is TRBV27, the J call TRBJ2-7; 7 bases are shared with TRBD1. Germline CDR1 MNHEY, CDR2 SMNVEV (reference sequence). Losses at the gene ends were 5 bases for V and 0 bases for J; bases not matched to a gene: 7. The CDR3 runs 15 residues.

This chain connects TRBV30 to TRBJ2-3, with D possibly matching TRBD2 (5 bases). The ends were cut back, 8 bases at V and 6 bases at J, with 18 bases in the middle. This CDR3 is 13 amino acids long. Germline values: CDR1 GTSNPN, CDR2 SVGIG (reference sequence). Here the CDR3 DNA reads TGTGCCGCCAGGAGAGCGGCCCCCGATACGCAGTATTTT. This sequence encodes CAARRAAPDTQYF.

This clone was picked up one time. Other DNA sequences in this sample translate to the same CDR3. The rearrangement links TRBV5-6 to TRBJ2-3; the D gene is possibly TRBD2 (5 bases). The V gene lost 4 bases and the J gene lost 6 bases, with 24 bases spanning the gap. Germline V gives CDR1 SGHDT, CDR2 YYEEEE. The CDR3 is made up of 17 amino acids. In DNA form, the CDR3 reads TGTGCCAGCAGCCCGGTGGGGATCCCCGGGATCACGGATACGCAGTATTTT. Translated, it gives CASSPVGIPGITDTQYF.

This clone came up a few times. The chain carries TRBV30 and TRBJ2-1, with 8 bases aligning to TRBD2. The CDR3 length is 14 residues. CDR1 is GTSNPN, CDR2 SVGIG, per germline (reference sequence). V trimming: 7 bases; J trimming: 8 bases; junction bases outside the gene matches: 13. CDR3 DNA: TGTGCCTCCCCATTGGCGGGAGGTGTGGATGAGCAGTTCTTC. Protein product: CASPLAGGVDEQFF.

The chain employs TRBV5-1 and TRBJ2-5; possible D gene TRBD2, 5 bases. CDR1 is SGHRS, CDR2 YFSETQ, per germline. This CDR3 is built from 15 residues. The ends were cut back, 0 bases at V and 5 bases at J, with 14 bases in the middle. CDR3 residues: CASSLGTGPGETQYF. The CDR3 coding sequence is TGCGCCAGCAGCTTGGGTACGGGCCCGGGGGAGACCCAGTACTTC.

The rearrangement links TRBV9 to TRBJ2-4; 11 bases align to TRBD2. This CDR3 has 17 amino acids. Germline CDR1 and CDR2: SGDLS and YYNGEE. J was trimmed by 7 bases and V by 4 bases; bases with no gene match: 13. In DNA, the CDR3 is TGTGCCAGCAGCCCATACCTAGCGGGGGGTGGGGGGAACATTCAGTACTTC. It specifies CASSPYLAGGGGNIQYF.

This clone was counted only a few times. The rearrangement joins TRBV27 to TRBJ2-1, with TRBD1 identical over 8 bases. CDR3 size: 15 residues. J gave up 9 bases and V 2 bases, and 9 bases lay outside the gene matches. From germline, CDR1 is MNHEY and CDR2 SMNVEV (reference sequence). DNA for the CDR3: TGTGCCAGCAGTTTACAGGACAGGGTGGGTGGTGAGCAGTTCTTC. Translating it yields CASSLQDRVGGEQFF.

This chain connects TRBV18 to TRBJ1-1, with D tentatively TRBD1 (6 bases). The CDR3 runs 13 residues. Germline CDR1 KGHSH, CDR2 LQKENI. Between the trimmed V and J ends, which lost 8 bases and 1 base, there was a span of 11 bases. The CDR3: CASTDSENTEAFF. The DNA for the CDR3 is TGTGCCAGCACGGACAGCGAGAACACTGAAGCTTTCTTT.

The chain is built from TRBV9 and TRBJ1-5; D is perhaps TRBD1 (5 bases). Per the germline V gene, CDR1 is SGDLS and CDR2 is YYNGEE. The CDR3 has 13 residues. The ends were cut back, 3 bases at V and 11 bases at J, with 15 bases in the middle. The CDR3 protein is CASSARIGGAQHF. DNA of the CDR3: TGTGCCAGCAGCGCCAGGATCGGGGGAGCCCAGCATTTT.

This clone has just a few counts. The CDR3 spells CASSHNNQPQHF. The DNA of the CDR3 is TGTGCCAGCAGCCACAACAATCAGCCCCAGCATTTT. This sequence joins TRBV27 and TRBJ1-5; D unresolved. The CDR3 runs 12 residues. CDR1 is MNHEY, CDR2 SMNVEV, per germline (reference sequence). The V end lost 6 bases, the J end lost 3 bases, and 6 bases lay between the germline ends.

V and J are TRBV7-2 and TRBJ2-3; the D gene is possibly TRBD2 (6 bases). CDR1 and CDR2 (germline): SGHTA, FQGNSA. Deletions cut 3 bases from V and 2 bases from J, with 9 bases between. This CDR3 is 14 amino acids long. Written as DNA, the CDR3 is TGTGCCAGCAGCTTGGCGGGATTCACAGATACGCAGTATTTT. Translating it yields CASSLAGFTDTQYF.

The chain couples TRBV13 to TRBJ2-1, with 14 bases identical to TRBD2. The CDR3 has 19 amino acids. Germline V gives CDR1 PRHDT, CDR2 FYEKMQ (reference sequence). V shed 3 bases and J 8 bases; nucleotides not matched to a gene: 15. CDR3 region: CASSFRLAGGPSVMDEQFF. The CDR3 DNA reads as TGTGCCAGCAGCTTCCGACTAGCGGGAGGGCCAAGTGTTATGGATGAGCAGTTCTTC.

The V and J genes are TRBV6-1 and TRBJ1-5, with TRBD1 identical over 7 bases. The CDR3 covers 15 residues. V lost 1 base to trimming and J lost 2 bases; unmatched junction nucleotides: 2. The germline V gene has CDR1 MNHNS and CDR2 SASEGT. The CDR3 sequence is CASSEGQGGNQPQHF. The CDR3, as DNA: TGTGCCAGCAGTGAAGGGCAGGGGGGCAATCAGCCCCAGCATTTT.

The J gene is TRBJ1-2, the V gene TRBV6-6; D is uncertain. The V end lost 5 bases, the J end lost 5 bases, and 18 bases lay between the germline ends. Germline V CDR1 and CDR2: MNHNY, SVGAGI (reference sequence). This CDR3 is built from 15 residues. In DNA form, the CDR3 reads TGTGCCAGCAGTCCATCGGACTGGTTTATGTATGGCTACACCTTC. This encodes CASSPSDWFMYGYTF.

The chain couples TRBV18 to TRBJ2-3; D is perhaps TRBD2 (6 bases). The CDR3 sequence is 17 residues long. The germline V gene encodes CDR1 KGHSH and CDR2 LQKENI. V shed 4 bases and J shed 1 base, with 18 bases lying between them. CDR3: CASSRGPPTGGTDTQYF. The CDR3 DNA sequence: TGTGCCAGCTCACGAGGCCCCCCTACGGGGGGCACAGATACGCAGTATTTT.